The 25 T cell receptor beta chains below were found in one sample sequenced in a study of cytomegalovirus exposure and HLA in healthy donors. Researchers ran the PCR with 60 Vbeta and 13 Jbeta primers. Only in-frame clones appear in the TCRdb table, and some are missing; sequencing was by immunoSEQ multiplex PCR. The data contain 95,000 to 100,000 clones, about three quarters of them singletons. Sequenced input: PBMCs. Every receptor here comes from a man between 60 and 75 years old in good health and CMV-seropositive.

This sequence joins TRBV30 and TRBJ1-2; D is uncertain. The CDR3 runs to 11 residues. Trimming took 0 bases from V and 7 from J, leaving 6 bases between them. Germline assignment: CDR1 GTSNPN and CDR2 SVGIG (reference sequence). CDR3 amino acids: CAWSVMAGYTF. Here the CDR3 DNA reads TGTGCCTGGAGTGTGATGGCTGGCTACACCTTC. Complete variable domain (other parts from reference TRBV30 and TRBJ1-2): SQTIHQWPATLVQPVGSPLSLECTVEGTSNPNLYWYRQAAGRGLQLLFYSVGIGQISSEVPQNLSASRPQDRQFILSSKKLLLSDSGFYLCAWSVMAGYTFGSGTRLTVV.

This chain joins TRBV5-1 and TRBJ2-1; 9 bases agree with TRBD2. The junction had 5 bases not matched to a gene; V was cut back by 2 bases and J by 5 bases. Germline values: CDR1 SGHRS, CDR2 YFSETQ. This CDR3 has 15 amino acids. CDR3 nucleotide sequence: TGCGCCAGCAGCTTTCTCAGCGGGGGGCACAATGAGCAGTTCTTC. This gives the protein CASSFLSGGHNEQFF.

This chain uses TRBV5-4 with TRBJ1-6, with TRBD1 matching over 8 bases. The CDR3 covers 14 residues. Unmatched junction bases numbered 6, after V lost 0 bases and J lost 13 bases. Germline V CDR1 and CDR2: SGHNT, YYREEE (reference sequence). CDR3 bases: TGTGCCAGCAGCTTGGGGACAGGGTTAAATCCCCTCCACTTT. As protein: CASSLGTGLNPLHF.

The V and J genes are TRBV7-2 and TRBJ2-3; D unresolved. The CDR3 loop spans 13 amino acids. V dropped 3 bases and J dropped 2 bases, with 6 bases sitting between them. Per the germline V gene, CDR1 is SGHTA and CDR2 is FQGNSA. In DNA, the CDR3 is TGTGCCAGCAGCTTCCGGGTCACAGATACGCAGTATTTT. The encoded protein is CASSFRVTDTQYF.

V and J are TRBV19 and TRBJ2-7, with 8 bases matching TRBD2. The junction had 4 bases not matched to a gene; V was cut back by 3 bases and J by 3 bases. The germline V gene has CDR1 LNHDA and CDR2 SQIVND (reference sequence). This CDR3 is built from 14 residues. CDR3 bases: TGTGCCAGTAGTATGGGACTAGATAACTACGAGCAGTACTTC. As protein: CASSMGLDNYEQYF. Using reference TRBV19 and TRBJ2-7 for the parts outside the CDR3, the full variable domain is DGGITQSPKYLFRKEGQNVTLSCEQNLNHDAMYWYRQDPGQGLRLIYYSQIVNDFQKGDIAEGYSVSREKKESFPLTVTSAQKNPTAFYLCASSMGLDNYEQYFGPGTRLTVT.

The V call is TRBV19, the J call TRBJ1-6; D might be TRBD1 (6 bases). The CDR3 contains 15 residues. The V gene lost 4 bases and the J gene lost 0 bases, with 7 bases spanning the gap. Germline assignment: CDR1 LNHDA and CDR2 SQIVND (reference sequence). CDR3 nucleotides: TGTGCCAGTAGTAGGGACAACTCCTATAATTCACCCCTCCACTTT. Translation: CASSRDNSYNSPLHF.

The chain has TRBV5-1 and TRBJ2-2; 8 bases line up with TRBD2. Trimming cost V 7 bases and J 5 bases; bases outside gene matches: 7. Per germline, CDR1 SGHRS and CDR2 YFSETQ. The CDR3 runs 14 residues. The CDR3 here is CASRTGGVTGELFF. The CDR3 bases are TGCGCCAGCCGTACCGGGGGGGTAACCGGGGAGCTGTTTTTT.

The CDR3 reads CASSIGGNGEKLFF. DNA for the CDR3: TGCGCCAGCAGCATCGGGGGAAATGGTGAAAAACTGTTTTTT. The chain is built from TRBV5-1 and TRBJ1-4, with a possible D match to TRBD1 (5 bases). Germline lookup yields CDR1 SGHRS and CDR2 YFSETQ. Trimming left V 4 bases short and J 7 bases short, with 14 bases between. The CDR3 is 14 residues long.

The chain couples TRBV29-1 to TRBJ2-7; TRBD1 agrees at 8 bases. The CDR3 is made up of 13 amino acids. The trim removed 5 bases at V and 5 bases at J, leaving 8 bases unmatched. Looked up from germline, CDR1 is SQVTM and CDR2 is ANQGSEA. Here the CDR3 DNA reads TGCAGCGTTTATACGACAGGGGTGAACGAGCAGTACTTC. Protein: CSVYTTGVNEQYF.

This clone was seen just once. The chain uses TRBV10-1 and TRBJ2-7; D is perhaps TRBD1 (6 bases). CDR1 is WNHNN and CDR2 is SYGVQD in the germline V gene (reference sequence). The length of the CDR3 is 14 residues. V dropped 6 bases and J dropped 4 bases, with 16 bases sitting between them. The CDR3 spells CASREGDNLYEQYF. CDR3 bases: TGCGCCAGCAGAGAGGGGGACAACCTATACGAGCAGTACTTC.

This clone has just one count. The chain recombines TRBV5-1 with TRBJ2-7; a possible D gene is TRBD1 (7 bases). Between the trimmed V and J ends, which lost 2 bases and 0 bases, there was a span of 12 bases. CDR1 and CDR2 (germline): SGHRS, YFSETQ. CDR3 size: 15 residues. The chain's CDR3 is CASSFLRGASYEQYF. DNA for the CDR3: TGCGCCAGCAGCTTTCTCAGGGGGGCCTCCTACGAGCAGTACTTC.

The gene calls are TRBV27 and TRBJ2-7, with 7 bases fitting TRBD1. The CDR3 is 13 amino acids. V trimming: 3 bases; J trimming: 5 bases; junction bases outside the gene matches: 4. Germline V gene sequence: CDR1 MNHEY, CDR2 SMNVEV (reference sequence). CDR3 DNA: TGTGCCAGCAGTTTTCGGCAGGGGGACGAGCAGTACTTC. Amino acids: CASSFRQGDEQYF.

Here the CDR3 DNA reads TGTGCCAGTAGCGGGATAAGGGCCGGCAAAAACATTCAGTACTTC. It codes for CASSGIRAGKNIQYF. The V and J genes are TRBV19 and TRBJ2-4, with a weak D call TRBD2 (5 bases). This CDR3 contains 15 residues. Germline assignment: CDR1 LNHDA and CDR2 SQIVND (reference sequence). V was cut by 6 bases and J by 3 bases, with 15 bases left in between.

The gene calls are TRBV28 and TRBJ2-2, with D possibly being TRBD2 (5 bases). The CDR3 contains 14 residues. Trimming cost V 5 bases and J 0 bases, with 7 bases left between them. Germline-derived CDR1 and CDR2 are MDHEN and SYDVKM. Here the CDR3 DNA reads TGTGCCAGCAGTCGGGGTACGAACACCGGGGAGCTGTTTTTT. Translated: CASSRGTNTGELFF.

This clone showed up just once. The V call is TRBV21-1, the J call TRBJ1-5; the table's D call TRBD1 went unverified against the DNA. TRBV21-1 is deemed a pseudogene. CDR3 length: 21 residues. CDR3 loop: CASSRKKGPVGAPGSNQPQHF. DNA for the CDR3: TGTGCCAGCAGCAGAAAAAAGGGGCCTGTGGGGGCACCGGGGAGCAATCAGCCCCAGCATTTT.

The chain has TRBV4-2 and TRBJ2-7; TRBD2 matches at 8 bases. The CDR3 sequence is 15 residues long. From germline, CDR1 is LGHNA and CDR2 YNFKEQ. V shed 4 bases, J shed 2 bases, and the junction held 7 bases outside the gene matches. The CDR3 sequence: CASSPGAGGAYEQYF. The CDR3 region has the DNA TGTGCCAGCAGCCCCGGTGCGGGGGGAGCCTACGAGCAGTACTTC.

The rearrangement joins TRBV9 to TRBJ1-2; D unresolved. Germline V gene data show CDR1 as SGDLS and CDR2 as YYNGEE. Trimming took off 0 bases at V and 2 bases at J, with 8 bases between the two ends. The CDR3 spans 14 residues. The CDR3 region is CASSVGPENYGYTF. CDR3 coding DNA: TGTGCCAGCAGCGTAGGACCGGAGAACTATGGCTACACCTTC.

The genes are TRBV14 and TRBJ2-7; 10 bases fit TRBD1. The CDR3 covers 20 residues. After removal of 4 bases from V and 4 bases from J, the junction contained 22 bases not matched to a gene. The V gene's germline CDR1 is SGHDN and CDR2 FVKESK. The CDR3 protein is CASSPRRVGTGVSGGYEQYF. In DNA form, the CDR3 reads TGTGCCAGCAGCCCCAGGAGGGTGGGGACAGGGGTCTCAGGGGGTTACGAGCAGTACTTC. The full variable domain, its missing parts supplied by reference TRBV14 and TRBJ2-7, is EAGVTQFPSHSVIEKGQTVTLRCDPISGHDNLYWYRRVMGKEIKFLLHFVKESKQDESGMPNNRFLAERTGGTYSTLKVQPAELEDSGVYFCASSPRRVGTGVSGGYEQYFGPGTRLTVT.

The CDR3 region has the DNA TGTGCCATCAGTGAGTTGACAGGGGATCAGCGCGAGCAGTACTTC. It yields the protein CAISELTGDQREQYF. V usage is TRBV10-3 and J usage is TRBJ2-7; 8 nucleotides line up with TRBD1. This CDR3 spans 15 amino acids. The J segment lost 6 bases and the V segment lost 1 base, leaving 8 bases of the junction unmatched. CDR1 and CDR2 (germline): ENHRY, SYGVKD.

The chain carries TRBV10-2 and TRBJ1-5, with no clear D. The CDR3 runs to 15 residues. The germline V gene has CDR1 WSHSY and CDR2 SAAADI. V was clipped by 3 bases and J by 1 base, with 10 bases between them. CDR3 nucleotide sequence: TGCGCCAGCAGTGAAGTCTCCGGGAGCAATCAGCCCCAGCATTTT. As protein: CASSEVSGSNQPQHF.

This clone showed up just once. V usage is TRBV13 and J usage is TRBJ1-4, with a tentative D call TRBD1 (5 bases). Germline V gene data show CDR1 as PRHDT and CDR2 as FYEKMQ (reference sequence). The V end lost 5 bases, the J end lost 8 bases, and 18 bases lay between the germline ends. The CDR3 runs to 15 residues. The CDR3 DNA follows: TGTGCCAGCAGCCCTGGGGACGGCGGGGAGGAAAAACTGTTTTTT. This sequence encodes CASSPGDGGEEKLFF.

This chain joins TRBV4-1 and TRBJ2-2; D remains ambiguous. The CDR3 runs 16 residues. The V end lost 4 bases, the J end lost 0 bases, and 12 bases lay between the germline ends. Germline CDR1 reads MGHRA; CDR2 reads YSYEKL. CDR3 region: CASSLTEFANTGELFF. CDR3 DNA: TGCGCCAGCAGCCTCACTGAGTTCGCGAACACCGGGGAGCTGTTTTTT.

The chain joins TRBV27 to TRBJ1-4; D is ambiguous. The CDR3 runs to 12 residues. V was clipped by 5 bases and J by 7 bases, with 8 bases between them. Germline CDR1 reads MNHEY; CDR2 reads SMNVEV (reference sequence). This CDR3 is CASSPRGEKLFF. The CDR3 region has the DNA TGTGCCAGCAGTCCCCGGGGTGAAAAACTGTTTTTT.

This clone was counted once. This chain connects TRBV7-2 to TRBJ2-5; 8 nucleotides agree with TRBD2. The CDR3 sequence is 14 residues long. Germline V gene lookup returns CDR1 SGHTA and CDR2 FQGNSA. Trimming at V came to 5 bases and at J to 3 bases, leaving 5 bases not matched to a gene. The CDR3 coding sequence is TGTGCCAGCAGCGTTAGCGGGGAGAAAGAGACCCAGTACTTC. Translation gives CASSVSGEKETQYF.

The rearrangement joins TRBV6-1 to TRBJ2-3; 14 bases agree with TRBD2. V shed 4 bases, J shed 5 bases, and the junction held 5 bases outside the gene matches. Per germline, CDR1 MNHNS and CDR2 SASEGT. CDR3 length: 16 residues. The CDR3 loop is CASSATSGGARDTQYF. The CDR3 nucleotides read TGTGCCAGCAGTGCGACTAGCGGGGGGGCGAGAGATACGCAGTATTTT.